This T cell receptor (beta chain) was identified during a study of memory CD4+ T cells and cytomegalovirus serostatus. Study-wide results and limits: Of 150 to 200 reported CMV TCRbeta sequences, about 70 were found in memory CD4+ repertoires.

TCRdb's table, derived via immunoSEQ multiplex PCR, lists solely in-frame clones and lacks some. This table has fewer than 50,000 clones, around three quarters appearing once. This clone was detected only once. Its matching antigen is unknown. Germline CDR1 reads SGHNT; CDR2 reads YYREEE (reference sequence). The V and J ends lost 5 bases and 6 bases, in that order; junction bases with no gene match: 8. This CDR3 contains 13 residues. The sort gate was single viable CD3+CD4+CD8-CD45RO+ cells for memory CD4+ T cells. CD4+ T cells were isolated by positive magnetic selection. Sequences were obtained from memory CD4+ T cells from blood. The chain is built from TRBV5-4 and TRBJ2-7; 7 bases fit TRBD2. This receptor was taken from an adult in good health and CMV-seronegative. CDR3 region: CASSRDYNSEQYF. For the CDR3, the DNA is TGTGCCAGCAGTCGGGACTATAATTCCGAGCAGTACTTC.